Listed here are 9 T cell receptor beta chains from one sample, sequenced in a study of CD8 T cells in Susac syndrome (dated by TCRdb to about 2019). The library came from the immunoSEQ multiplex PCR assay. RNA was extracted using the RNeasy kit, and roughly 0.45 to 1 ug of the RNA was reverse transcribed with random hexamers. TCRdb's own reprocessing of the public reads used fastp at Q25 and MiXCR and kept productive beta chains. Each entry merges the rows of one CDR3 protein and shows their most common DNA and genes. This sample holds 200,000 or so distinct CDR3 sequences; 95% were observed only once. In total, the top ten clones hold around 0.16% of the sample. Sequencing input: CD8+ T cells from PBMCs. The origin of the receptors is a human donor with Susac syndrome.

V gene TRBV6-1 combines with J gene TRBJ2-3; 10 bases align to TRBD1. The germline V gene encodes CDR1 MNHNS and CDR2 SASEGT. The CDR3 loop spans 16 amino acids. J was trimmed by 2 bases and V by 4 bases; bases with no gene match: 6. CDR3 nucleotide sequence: TGTGCCAGCAGTGGGACAGGGGGGGACCTCACAGATACGCAGTATTTT. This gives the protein CASSGTGGDLTDTQYF.

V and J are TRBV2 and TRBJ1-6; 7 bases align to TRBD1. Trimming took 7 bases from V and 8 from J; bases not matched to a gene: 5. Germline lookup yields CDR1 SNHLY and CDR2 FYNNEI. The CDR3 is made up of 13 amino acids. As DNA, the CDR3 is TGTGCCAGCAACGGACAGGAGGATTCACCCCTCCACTTT. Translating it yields CASNGQEDSPLHF.

The CDR3 nucleotides are TGTGCCAGCAGCGAAGGACTAGCGGGAGGAGGCGAGCAGTACTTC. Translating gives CASSEGLAGGGEQYF. The rearrangement uses TRBV9 and TRBJ2-7; 14 bases match TRBD2. This CDR3 contains 15 residues. After removal of 3 bases from V and 6 bases from J, the junction contained 5 bases not matched to a gene. From germline, CDR1 is SGDLS and CDR2 YYNGEE.

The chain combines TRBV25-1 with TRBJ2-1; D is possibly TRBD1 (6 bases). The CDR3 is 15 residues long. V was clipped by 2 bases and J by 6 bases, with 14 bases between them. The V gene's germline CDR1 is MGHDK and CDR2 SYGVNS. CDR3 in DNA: TGTGCCAGCAGTGAACGGTGGCAGGGGCTCAATGAGCAGTTCTTC. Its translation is CASSERWQGLNEQFF.

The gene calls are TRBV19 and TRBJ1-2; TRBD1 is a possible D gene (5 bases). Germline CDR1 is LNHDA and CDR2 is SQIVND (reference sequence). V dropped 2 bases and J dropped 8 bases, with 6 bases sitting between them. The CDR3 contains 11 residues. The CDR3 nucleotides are TGTGCCAGTAGTATACGGGACGGCTACACCTTC. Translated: CASSIRDGYTF.

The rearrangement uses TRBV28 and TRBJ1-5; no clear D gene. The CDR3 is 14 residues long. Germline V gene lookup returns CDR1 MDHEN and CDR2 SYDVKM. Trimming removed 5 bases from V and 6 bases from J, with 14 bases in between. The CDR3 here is CASSQSLESQPQHF. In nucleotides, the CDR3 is TGTGCCAGCAGTCAAAGTCTGGAAAGTCAGCCCCAGCATTTT. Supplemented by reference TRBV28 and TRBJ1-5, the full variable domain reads DVKVTQSSRYLVKRTGEKVFLECVQDMDHENMFWYRQDPGLGLRLIYFSYDVKMKEKGDIPEGYSVSREKKERFSLILESASTNQTSMYLCASSQSLESQPQHFGDGTRLSIL.

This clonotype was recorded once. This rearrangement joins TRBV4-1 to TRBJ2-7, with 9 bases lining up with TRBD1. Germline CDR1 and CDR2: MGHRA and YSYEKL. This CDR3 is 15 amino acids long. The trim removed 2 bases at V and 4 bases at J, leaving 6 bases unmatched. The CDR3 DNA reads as TGCGCCAGCAGCCAAATGCCGGGACAGGGATACGAGCAGTACTTC. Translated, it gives CASSQMPGQGYEQYF.

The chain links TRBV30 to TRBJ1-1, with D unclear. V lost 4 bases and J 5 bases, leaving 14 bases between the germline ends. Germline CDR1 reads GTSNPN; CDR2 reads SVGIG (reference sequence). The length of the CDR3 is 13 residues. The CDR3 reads CAWIMAAGTEAFF. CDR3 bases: TGTGCCTGGATCATGGCCGCGGGGACTGAAGCTTTCTTT. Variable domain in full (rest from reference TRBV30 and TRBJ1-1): SQTIHQWPATLVQPVGSPLSLECTVEGTSNPNLYWYRQAAGRGLQLLFYSVGIGQISSEVPQNLSASRPQDRQFILSSKKLLLSDSGFYLCAWIMAAGTEAFFGQGTRLTVV.

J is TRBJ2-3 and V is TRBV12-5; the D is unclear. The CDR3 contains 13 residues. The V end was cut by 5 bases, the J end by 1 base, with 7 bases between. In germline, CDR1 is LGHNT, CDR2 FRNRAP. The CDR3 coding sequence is TGTGCTAGTGGTGTCACAGGCACAGATACGCAGTATTTT. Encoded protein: CASGVTGTDTQYF. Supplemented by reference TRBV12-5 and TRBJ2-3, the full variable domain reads DARVTQTPRHKVTEMGQEVTMRCQPILGHNTVFWYRQTMMQGLELLAYFRNRAPLDDSGMPKDRFSAEMPDATLATLKIQPSEPRDSAVYFCASGVTGTDTQYFGPGTRLTVL.